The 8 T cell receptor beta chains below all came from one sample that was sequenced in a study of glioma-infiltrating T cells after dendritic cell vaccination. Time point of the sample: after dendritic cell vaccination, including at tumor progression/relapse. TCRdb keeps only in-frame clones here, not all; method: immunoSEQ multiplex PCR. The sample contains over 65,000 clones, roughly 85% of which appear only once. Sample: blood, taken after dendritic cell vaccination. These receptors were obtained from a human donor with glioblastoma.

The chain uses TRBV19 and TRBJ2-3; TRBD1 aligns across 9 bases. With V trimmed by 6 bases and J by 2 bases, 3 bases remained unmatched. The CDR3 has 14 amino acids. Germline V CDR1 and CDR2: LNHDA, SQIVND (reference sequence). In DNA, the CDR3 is TGTGCCAGTAGCGGGACAGGGATCACAGATACGCAGTATTTT. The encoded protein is CASSGTGITDTQYF. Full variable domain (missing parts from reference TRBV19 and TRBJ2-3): DGGITQSPKYLFRKEGQNVTLSCEQNLNHDAMYWYRQDPGQGLRLIYYSQIVNDFQKGDIAEGYSVSREKKESFPLTVTSAQKNPTAFYLCASSGTGITDTQYFGPGTRLTVL.

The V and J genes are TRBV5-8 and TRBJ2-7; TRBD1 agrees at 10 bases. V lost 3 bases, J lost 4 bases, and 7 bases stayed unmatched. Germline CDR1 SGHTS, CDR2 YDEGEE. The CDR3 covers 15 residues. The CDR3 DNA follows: TGTGCCAGCAGCTCTATAGGGACAGGGGTGTACGAGCAGTACTTC. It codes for CASSSIGTGVYEQYF.

The CDR3 bases are TGCAGCGTTGAACATAGACTGGGGAACACTGAAGCTTTCTTT. Amino acid sequence: CSVEHRLGNTEAFF. The V call is TRBV29-1, the J call TRBJ1-1; D remains unclear. V shed 2 bases and J shed 1 base, with 11 bases lying between them. Germline assignment: CDR1 SQVTM and CDR2 ANQGSEA. The CDR3 contains 14 residues.

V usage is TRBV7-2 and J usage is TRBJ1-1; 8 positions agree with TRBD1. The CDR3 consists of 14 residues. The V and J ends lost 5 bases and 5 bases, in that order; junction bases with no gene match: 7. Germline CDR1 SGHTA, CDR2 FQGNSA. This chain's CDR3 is CASSPRTGKTEAFF. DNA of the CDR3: TGTGCCAGCAGCCCCCGGACAGGGAAGACTGAAGCTTTCTTT.

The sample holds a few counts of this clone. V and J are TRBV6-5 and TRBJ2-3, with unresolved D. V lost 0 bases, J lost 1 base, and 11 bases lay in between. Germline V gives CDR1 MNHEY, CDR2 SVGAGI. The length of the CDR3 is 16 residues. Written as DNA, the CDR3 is TGTGCCAGCAGTTACTCGACAACCTCGGGCACAGATACGCAGTATTTT. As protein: CASSYSTTSGTDTQYF.

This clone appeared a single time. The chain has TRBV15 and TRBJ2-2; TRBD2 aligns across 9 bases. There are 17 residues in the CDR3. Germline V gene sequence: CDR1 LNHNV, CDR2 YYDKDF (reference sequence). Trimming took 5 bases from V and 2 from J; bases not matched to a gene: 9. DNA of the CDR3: TGTGCCACCAGCCCTTCTTTGACTAGCGGCAACACCGGGGAGCTGTTTTTT. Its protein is CATSPSLTSGNTGELFF.

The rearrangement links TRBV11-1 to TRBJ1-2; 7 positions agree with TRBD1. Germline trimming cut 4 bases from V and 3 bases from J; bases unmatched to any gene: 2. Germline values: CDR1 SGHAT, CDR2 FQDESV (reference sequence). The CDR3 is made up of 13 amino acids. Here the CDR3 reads CASSSGTDYGYTF. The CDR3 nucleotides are TGTGCCAGCAGCTCCGGGACAGACTATGGCTACACCTTC.

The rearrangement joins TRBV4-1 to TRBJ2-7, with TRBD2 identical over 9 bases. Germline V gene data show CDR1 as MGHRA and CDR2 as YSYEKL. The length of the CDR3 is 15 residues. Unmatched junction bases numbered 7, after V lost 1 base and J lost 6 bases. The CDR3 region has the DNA TGCGCCAGCAGCCAAGCTATAGCGGGAGTCCCCGAGCAGTACTTC. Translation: CASSQAIAGVPEQYF.